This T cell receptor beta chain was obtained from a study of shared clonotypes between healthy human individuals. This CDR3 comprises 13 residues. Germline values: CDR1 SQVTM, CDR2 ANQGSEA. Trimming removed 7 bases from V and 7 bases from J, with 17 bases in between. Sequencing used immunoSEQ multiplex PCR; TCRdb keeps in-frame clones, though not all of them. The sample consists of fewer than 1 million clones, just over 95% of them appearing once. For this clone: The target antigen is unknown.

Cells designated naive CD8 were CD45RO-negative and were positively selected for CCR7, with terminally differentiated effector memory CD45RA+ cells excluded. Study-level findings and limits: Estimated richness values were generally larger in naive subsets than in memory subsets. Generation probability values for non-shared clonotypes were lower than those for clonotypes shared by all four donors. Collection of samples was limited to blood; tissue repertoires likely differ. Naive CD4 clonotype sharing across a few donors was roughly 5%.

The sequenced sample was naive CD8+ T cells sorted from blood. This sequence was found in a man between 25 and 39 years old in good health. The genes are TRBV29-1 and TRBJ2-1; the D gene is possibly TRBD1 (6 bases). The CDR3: CSASWGQRNEQFF. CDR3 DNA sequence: TGCAGCGCATCCTGGGGACAAAGGAATGAGCAGTTCTTC.